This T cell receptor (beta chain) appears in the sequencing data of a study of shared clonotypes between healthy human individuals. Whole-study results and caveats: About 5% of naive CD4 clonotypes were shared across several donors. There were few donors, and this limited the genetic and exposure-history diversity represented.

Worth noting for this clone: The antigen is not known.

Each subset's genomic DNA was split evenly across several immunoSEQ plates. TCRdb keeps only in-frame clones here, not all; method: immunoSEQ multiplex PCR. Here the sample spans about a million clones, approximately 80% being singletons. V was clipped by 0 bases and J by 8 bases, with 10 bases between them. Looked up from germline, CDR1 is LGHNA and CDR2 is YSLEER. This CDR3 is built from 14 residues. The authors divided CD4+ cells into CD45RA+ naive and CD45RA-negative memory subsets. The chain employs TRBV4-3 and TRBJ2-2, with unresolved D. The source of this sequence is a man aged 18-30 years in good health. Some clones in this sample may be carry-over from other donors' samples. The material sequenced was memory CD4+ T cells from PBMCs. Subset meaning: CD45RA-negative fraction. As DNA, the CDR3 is TGCGCCAGCAGCCAAGATACAGTAACTGGGGAGCTGTTTTTT. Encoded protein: CASSQDTVTGELFF.